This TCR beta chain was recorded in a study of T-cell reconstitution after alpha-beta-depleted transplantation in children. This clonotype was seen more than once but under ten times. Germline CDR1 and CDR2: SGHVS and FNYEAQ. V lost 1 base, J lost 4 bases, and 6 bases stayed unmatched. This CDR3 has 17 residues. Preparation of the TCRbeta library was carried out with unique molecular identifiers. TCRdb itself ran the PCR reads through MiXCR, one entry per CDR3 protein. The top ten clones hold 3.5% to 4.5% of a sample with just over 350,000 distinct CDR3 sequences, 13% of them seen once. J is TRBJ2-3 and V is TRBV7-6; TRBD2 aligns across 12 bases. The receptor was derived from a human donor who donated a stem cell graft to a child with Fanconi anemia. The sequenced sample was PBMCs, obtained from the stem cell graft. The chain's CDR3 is CASSLGASGGASDTQYF. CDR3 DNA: TGTGCCAGCAGCTTAGGTGCTAGCGGGGGGGCCTCAGATACGCAGTATTTT.